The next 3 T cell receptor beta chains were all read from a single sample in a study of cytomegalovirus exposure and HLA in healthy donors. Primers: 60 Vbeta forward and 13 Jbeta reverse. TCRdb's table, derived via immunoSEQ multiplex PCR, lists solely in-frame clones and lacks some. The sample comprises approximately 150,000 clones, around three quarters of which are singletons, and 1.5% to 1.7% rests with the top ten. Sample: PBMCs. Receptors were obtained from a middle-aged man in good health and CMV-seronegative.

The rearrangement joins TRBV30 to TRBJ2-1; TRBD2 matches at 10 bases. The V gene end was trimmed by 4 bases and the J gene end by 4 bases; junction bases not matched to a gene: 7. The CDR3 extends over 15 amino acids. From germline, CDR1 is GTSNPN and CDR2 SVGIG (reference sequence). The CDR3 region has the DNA TGTGCCTGGAACCCCAGCGGGAGGGGTTACAATGAGCAGTTCTTC. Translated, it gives CAWNPSGRGYNEQFF.

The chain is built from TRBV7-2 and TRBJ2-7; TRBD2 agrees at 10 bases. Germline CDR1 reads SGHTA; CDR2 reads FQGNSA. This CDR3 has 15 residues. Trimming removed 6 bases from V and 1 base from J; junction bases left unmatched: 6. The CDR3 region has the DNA TGTGCCAGCAGTTACCTAGCGGGGGATTCCTACGAGCAGTACGTC. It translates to CASSYLAGDSYEQYV.

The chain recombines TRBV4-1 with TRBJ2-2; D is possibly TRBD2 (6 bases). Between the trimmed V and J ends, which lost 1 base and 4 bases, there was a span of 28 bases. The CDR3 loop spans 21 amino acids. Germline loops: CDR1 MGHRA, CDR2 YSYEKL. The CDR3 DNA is TGCGCCAGCAGCCAAGTTTGGGTCACGGCACTGGGGACTCAAATCACCGGGGAGCTGTTTTTT. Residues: CASSQVWVTALGTQITGELFF.